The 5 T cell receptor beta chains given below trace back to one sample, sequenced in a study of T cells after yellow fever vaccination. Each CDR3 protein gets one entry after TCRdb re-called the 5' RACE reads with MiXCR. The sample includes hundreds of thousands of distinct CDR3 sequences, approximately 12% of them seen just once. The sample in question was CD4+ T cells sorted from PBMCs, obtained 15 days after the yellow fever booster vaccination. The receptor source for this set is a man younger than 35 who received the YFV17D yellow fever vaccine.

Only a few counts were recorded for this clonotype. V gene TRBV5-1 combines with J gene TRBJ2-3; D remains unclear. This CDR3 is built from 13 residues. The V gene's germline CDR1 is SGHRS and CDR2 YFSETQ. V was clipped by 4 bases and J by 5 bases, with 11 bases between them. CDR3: CASSVGGEDTQYF. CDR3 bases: TGCGCCAGCAGCGTGGGTGGAGAAGATACGCAGTATTTT.

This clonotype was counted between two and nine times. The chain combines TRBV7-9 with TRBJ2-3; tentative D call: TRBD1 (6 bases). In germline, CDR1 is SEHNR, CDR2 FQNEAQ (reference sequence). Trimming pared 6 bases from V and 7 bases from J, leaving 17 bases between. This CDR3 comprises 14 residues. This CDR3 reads CASRPTGSRNTQYF. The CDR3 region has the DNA TGTGCCAGCAGACCAACAGGGTCCAGAAATACGCAGTATTTT.

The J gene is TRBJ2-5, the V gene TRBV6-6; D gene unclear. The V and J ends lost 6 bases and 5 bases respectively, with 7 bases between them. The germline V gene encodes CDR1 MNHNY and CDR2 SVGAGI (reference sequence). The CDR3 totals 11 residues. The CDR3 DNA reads TGTGCCAGCAGCAACCTCGAGACCCAGTACTTC. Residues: CASSNLETQYF.

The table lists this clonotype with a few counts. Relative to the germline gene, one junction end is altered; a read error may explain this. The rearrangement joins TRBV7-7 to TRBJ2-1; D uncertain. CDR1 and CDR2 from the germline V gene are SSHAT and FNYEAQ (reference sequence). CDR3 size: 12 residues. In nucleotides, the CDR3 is TGTGCTAGCAGCCAGGACCGCAGTAAGCAGTTCTTC. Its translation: CASSQDRSKQFF.

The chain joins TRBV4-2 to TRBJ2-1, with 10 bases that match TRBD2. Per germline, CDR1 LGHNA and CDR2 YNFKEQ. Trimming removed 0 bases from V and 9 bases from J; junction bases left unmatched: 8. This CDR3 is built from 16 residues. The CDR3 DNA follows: TGTGCCAGCAGCCAAGATCCGAGCGGGGGGGCCGGTGAGCAGTTCTTC. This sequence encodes CASSQDPSGGAGEQFF.